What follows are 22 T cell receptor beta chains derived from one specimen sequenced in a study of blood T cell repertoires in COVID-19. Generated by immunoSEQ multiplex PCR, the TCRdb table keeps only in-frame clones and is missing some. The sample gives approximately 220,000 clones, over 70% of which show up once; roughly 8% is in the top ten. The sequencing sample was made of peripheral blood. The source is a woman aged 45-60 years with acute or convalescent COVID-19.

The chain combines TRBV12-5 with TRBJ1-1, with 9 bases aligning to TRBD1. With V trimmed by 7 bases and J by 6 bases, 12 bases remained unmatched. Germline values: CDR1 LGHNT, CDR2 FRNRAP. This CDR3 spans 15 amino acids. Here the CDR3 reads CASDKRGQGTAEAFF. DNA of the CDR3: TGTGCTAGTGACAAGCGTGGACAGGGGACAGCTGAAGCTTTCTTT.

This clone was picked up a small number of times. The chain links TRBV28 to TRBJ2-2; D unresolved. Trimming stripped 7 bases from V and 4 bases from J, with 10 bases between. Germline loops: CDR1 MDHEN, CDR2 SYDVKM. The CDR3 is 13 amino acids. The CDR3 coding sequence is TGTGCCAGCACCGTCGTGAGCACCGGGGAGCTGTTTTTT. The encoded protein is CASTVVSTGELFF.

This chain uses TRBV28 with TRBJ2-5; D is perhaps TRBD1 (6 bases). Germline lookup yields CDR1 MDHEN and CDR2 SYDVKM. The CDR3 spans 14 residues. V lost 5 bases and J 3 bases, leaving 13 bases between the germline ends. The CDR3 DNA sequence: TGTGCCAGCAGTCCCAGCGACAGGAAAGAGACCCAGTACTTC. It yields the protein CASSPSDRKETQYF.

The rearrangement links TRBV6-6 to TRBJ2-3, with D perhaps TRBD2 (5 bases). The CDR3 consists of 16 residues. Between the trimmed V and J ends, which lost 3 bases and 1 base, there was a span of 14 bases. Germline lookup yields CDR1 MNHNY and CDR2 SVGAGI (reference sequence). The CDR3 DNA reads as TGTGCCAGCAGTTATTCTTCGGGGAGAGGCACAGATACGCAGTATTTT. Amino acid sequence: CASSYSSGRGTDTQYF.

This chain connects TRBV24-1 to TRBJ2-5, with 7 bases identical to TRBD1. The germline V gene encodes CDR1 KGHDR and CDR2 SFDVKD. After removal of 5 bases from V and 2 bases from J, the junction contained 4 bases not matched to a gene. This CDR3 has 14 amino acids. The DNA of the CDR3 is TGTGCCACCAGTGGGGGGACAGCTCAAGAGACCCAGTACTTC. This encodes CATSGGTAQETQYF.

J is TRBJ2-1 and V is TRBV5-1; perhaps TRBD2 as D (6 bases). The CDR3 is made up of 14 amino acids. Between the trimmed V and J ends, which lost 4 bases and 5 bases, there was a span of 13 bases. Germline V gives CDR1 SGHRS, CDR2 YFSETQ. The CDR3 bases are TGCGCCAGCAGCCCCCCTAGCGCAAACAATGAGCAGTTCTTC. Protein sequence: CASSPPSANNEQFF.

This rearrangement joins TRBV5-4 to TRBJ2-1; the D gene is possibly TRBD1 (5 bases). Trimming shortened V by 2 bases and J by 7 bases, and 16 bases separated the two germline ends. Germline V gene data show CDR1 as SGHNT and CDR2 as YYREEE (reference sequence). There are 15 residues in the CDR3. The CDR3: CASSLGVSSGNEQFF. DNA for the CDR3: TGTGCCAGCAGCTTAGGGGTATCCTCTGGGAATGAGCAGTTCTTC.

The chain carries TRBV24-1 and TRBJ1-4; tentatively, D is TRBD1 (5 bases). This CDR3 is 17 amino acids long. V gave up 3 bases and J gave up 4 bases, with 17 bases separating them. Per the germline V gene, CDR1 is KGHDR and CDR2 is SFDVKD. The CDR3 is CATSDKGVGGGNEKLFF. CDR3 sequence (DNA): TGTGCCACCAGTGATAAAGGGGTCGGTGGTGGTAATGAAAAACTGTTTTTT.

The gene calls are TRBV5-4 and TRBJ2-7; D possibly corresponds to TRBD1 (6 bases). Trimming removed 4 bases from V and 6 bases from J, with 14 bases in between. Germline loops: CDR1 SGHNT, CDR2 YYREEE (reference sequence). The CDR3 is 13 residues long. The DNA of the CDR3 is TGTGCCAGCAGCGTCCGGGACAACTTCGAGCAGTACTTC. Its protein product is CASSVRDNFEQYF. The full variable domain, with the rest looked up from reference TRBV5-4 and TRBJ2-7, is ETGVTQSPTHLIKTRGQQVTLRCSSQSGHNTVSWYQQALGQGPQFIFQYYREEENGRGNFPPRFSGLQFPNYSSELNVNALELDDSALYLCASSVRDNFEQYFGPGTRLTVT.

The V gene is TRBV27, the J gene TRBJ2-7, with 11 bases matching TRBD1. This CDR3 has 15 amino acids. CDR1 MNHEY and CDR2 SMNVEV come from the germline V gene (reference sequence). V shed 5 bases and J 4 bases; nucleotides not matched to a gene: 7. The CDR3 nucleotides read TGTGCCAGCAGTCCCCGGACAGGGGGCTCTTACGAGCAGTACTTC. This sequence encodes CASSPRTGGSYEQYF.

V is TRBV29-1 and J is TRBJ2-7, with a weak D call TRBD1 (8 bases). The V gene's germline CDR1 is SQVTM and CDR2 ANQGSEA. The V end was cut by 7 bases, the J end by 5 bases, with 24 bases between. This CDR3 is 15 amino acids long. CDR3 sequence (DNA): TGCAGCGCACGAGACAGGGGCGGGAGTCAGGACGAGCAGTACTTC. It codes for CSARDRGGSQDEQYF.

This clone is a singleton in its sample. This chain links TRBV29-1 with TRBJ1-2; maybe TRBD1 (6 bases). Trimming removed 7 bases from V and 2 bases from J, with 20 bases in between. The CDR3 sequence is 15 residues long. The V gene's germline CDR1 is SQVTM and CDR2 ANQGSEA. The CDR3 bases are TGCAGCGCCGAGCAGACCCAGGGGTCCAACTATGGCTACACCTTC. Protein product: CSAEQTQGSNYGYTF.

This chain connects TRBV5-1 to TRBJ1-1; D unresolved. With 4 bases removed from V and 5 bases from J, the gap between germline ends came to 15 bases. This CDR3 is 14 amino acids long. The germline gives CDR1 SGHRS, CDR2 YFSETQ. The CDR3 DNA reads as TGCGCCAGCAGCCGGACCGGGGTTGGTACTGAAGCTTTCTTT. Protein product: CASSRTGVGTEAFF.

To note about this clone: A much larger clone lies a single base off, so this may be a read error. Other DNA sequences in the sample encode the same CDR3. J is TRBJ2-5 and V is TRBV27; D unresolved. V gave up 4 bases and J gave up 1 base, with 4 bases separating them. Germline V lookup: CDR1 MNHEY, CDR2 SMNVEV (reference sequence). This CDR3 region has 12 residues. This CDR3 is CASSSSQETQYF. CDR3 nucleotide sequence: TGTGCCAGCAGTTCCAGCCAAGAGACCCAGTACTTC.

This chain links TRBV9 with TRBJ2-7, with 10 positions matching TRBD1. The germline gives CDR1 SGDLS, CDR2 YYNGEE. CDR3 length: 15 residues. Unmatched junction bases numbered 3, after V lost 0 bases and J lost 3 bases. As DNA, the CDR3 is TGTGCCAGCAGCGTAGCCGGGACAGGGGTCTACGAGCAGTACTTC. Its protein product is CASSVAGTGVYEQYF. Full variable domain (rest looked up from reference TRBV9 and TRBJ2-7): DSGVTQTPKHLITATGQRVTLRCSPRSGDLSVYWYQQSLDQGLQFLIQYYNGEERAKGNILERFSAQQFPDLHSELNLSSLELGDSALYFCASSVAGTGVYEQYFGPGTRLTVT.

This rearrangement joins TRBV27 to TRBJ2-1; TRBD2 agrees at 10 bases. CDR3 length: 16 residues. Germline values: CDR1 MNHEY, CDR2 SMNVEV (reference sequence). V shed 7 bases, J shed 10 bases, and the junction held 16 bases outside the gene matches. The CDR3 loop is CASTSGSTGVRWEQFF. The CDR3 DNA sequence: TGTGCCAGCACTAGCGGGAGCACTGGTGTTAGGTGGGAGCAGTTCTTC.

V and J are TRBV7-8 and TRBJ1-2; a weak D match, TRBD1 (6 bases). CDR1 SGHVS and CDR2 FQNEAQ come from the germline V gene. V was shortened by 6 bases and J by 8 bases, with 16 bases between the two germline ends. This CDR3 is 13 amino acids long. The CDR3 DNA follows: TGTGCCAGCAGTCAACAGGGACCCTCAGGCTACACCTTC. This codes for CASSQQGPSGYTF.

As DNA, the CDR3 is TGTGCCAGCAGCCAGTACGGACAGAAGAACACTGAAGCTTTCTTT. It yields the protein CASSQYGQKNTEAFF. The chain joins TRBV3-1 (or the pseudogene TRBV3-2) to TRBJ1-1, with a tentative D call TRBD1 (6 bases). Trimming shortened V by 3 bases and J by 1 base, and 12 bases separated the two germline ends. This CDR3 comprises 15 residues. CDR1 is LGHDT and CDR2 is YNNKEL in the germline V gene (reference sequence).

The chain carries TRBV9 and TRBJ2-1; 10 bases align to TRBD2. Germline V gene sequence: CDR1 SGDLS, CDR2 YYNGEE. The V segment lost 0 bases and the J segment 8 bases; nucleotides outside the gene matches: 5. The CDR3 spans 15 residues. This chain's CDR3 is CASSVVGTSADEQFF. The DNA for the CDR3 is TGTGCCAGCAGCGTAGTTGGGACTAGCGCGGATGAGCAGTTCTTC.

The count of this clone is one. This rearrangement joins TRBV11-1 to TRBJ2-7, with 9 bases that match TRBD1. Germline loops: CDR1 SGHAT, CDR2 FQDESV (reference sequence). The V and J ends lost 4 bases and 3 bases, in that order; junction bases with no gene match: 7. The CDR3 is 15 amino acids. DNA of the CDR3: TGTGCCAGCAGCTACCGTCCGGGACAGGGCTACGAGCAGTACTTC. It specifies CASSYRPGQGYEQYF.

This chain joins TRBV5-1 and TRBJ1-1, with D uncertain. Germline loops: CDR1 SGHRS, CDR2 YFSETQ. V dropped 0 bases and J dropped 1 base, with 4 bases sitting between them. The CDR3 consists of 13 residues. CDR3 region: CASSLAGNTEAFF. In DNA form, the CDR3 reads TGCGCCAGCAGCTTGGCGGGGAACACTGAAGCTTTCTTT.

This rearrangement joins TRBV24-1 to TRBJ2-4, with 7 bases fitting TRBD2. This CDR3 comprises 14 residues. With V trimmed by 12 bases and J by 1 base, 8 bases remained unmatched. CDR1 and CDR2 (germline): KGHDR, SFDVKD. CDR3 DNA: TGTGCCGCCACGGCGCGGGGGGCCAAAAACATTCAGTACTTC. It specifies CAATARGAKNIQYF.